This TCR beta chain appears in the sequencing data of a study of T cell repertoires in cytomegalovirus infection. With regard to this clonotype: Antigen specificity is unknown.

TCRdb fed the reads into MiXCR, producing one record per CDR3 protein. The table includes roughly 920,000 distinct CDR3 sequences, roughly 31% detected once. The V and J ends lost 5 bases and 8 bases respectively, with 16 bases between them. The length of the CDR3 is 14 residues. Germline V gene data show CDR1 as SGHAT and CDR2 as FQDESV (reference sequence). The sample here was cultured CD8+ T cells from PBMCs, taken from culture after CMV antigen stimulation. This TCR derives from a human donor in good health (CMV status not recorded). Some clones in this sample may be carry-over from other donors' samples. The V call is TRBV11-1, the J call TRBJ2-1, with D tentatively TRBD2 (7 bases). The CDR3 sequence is CASSRGAGADEQFF. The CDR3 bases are TGTGCCAGCAGCCGGGGGGCCGGGGCCGATGAGCAGTTCTTC. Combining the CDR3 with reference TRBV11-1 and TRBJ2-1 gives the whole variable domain EAEVAQSPRYKITEKSQAVAFWCDPISGHATLYWYRQILGQGPELLVQFQDESVVDDSQLPKDRFSAERLKGVDSTLKIQPAELGDSAMYLCASSRGAGADEQFFGPGTRLTVL.